These T cell receptor beta chains were read from a single sample in a study of T-cell reconstitution after alpha-beta-depleted transplantation in children. TCRdb fed the PCR reads into MiXCR, producing one record per CDR3 protein. Seen here are about 540,000 distinct CDR3 sequences, around 20% observed once, and the top ten hold 2.5% to 3.5%. This specimen was PBMCs from the stem cell graft donor, taken from the stem cell graft. The receptors stem from a human donor who donated a stem cell graft to a child with acute lymphoblastic leukemia. Each CDR3 is given with its conserved first and last residue. A D gene is named only where the DNA matches it firmly. Size tells how often a clone was seen (once, few, many) or the class of an expanded clone, and some rows leave it out.

abundance: few; d_gene: TRBD2; v_gene: TRBV19; j_gene: TRBJ2-7; CDR3aa: CASSISIGTSAYEQYF; CDR3nt: TGTGCCAGTAGTATCTCCATCGGGACTAGCGCCTACGAGCAGTACTTC
abundance: few; d_gene: TRBD2; v_gene: TRBV7-8; j_gene: TRBJ2-4; CDR3aa: CASSSLRGSFNIQYF; CDR3nt: TGTGCCAGCAGCTCACTCCGCGGGAGCTTCAACATTCAGTACTTC
abundance: few; d_gene: NA; v_gene: TRBV29-1; j_gene: TRBJ1-1; CDR3aa: CSVVPRVPITEAFF; CDR3nt: TGCAGCGTGGTCCCCAGGGTTCCTATCACTGAAGCTTTCTTT
abundance: NA; d_gene: NA; v_gene: TRBV25-1; j_gene: TRBJ1-1; CDR3aa: CASRGVGTEAFF; CDR3nt: TGTGCCAGCAGGGGGGTGGGAACTGAAGCTTTCTTT
abundance: NA; d_gene: NA; v_gene: TRBV7-2; j_gene: TRBJ1-1; CDR3aa: CASSLVGAMNTEAFF; CDR3nt: TGTGCCAGCAGCTTAGTAGGCGCAATGAACACTGAAGCTTTCTTT
abundance: few; d_gene: NA; v_gene: TRBV12-3/TRBV12-4; j_gene: TRBJ2-1; CDR3aa: CASRFRRGKNEQFF; CDR3nt: TGTGCCAGCAGGTTCCGACGGGGGAAAAATGAGCAGTTCTTC
abundance: few; d_gene: NA; v_gene: TRBV20-1; j_gene: TRBJ1-3; CDR3aa: CSAQSNTPGNTIYF; CDR3nt: TGCAGTGCCCAGTCGAATACTCCTGGAAACACCATATATTTT
abundance: NA; d_gene: NA; v_gene: TRBV7-2; j_gene: TRBJ1-5; CDR3aa: CASSLEAGYGNQPQHF; CDR3nt: TGTGCCAGCAGCTTAGAGGCAGGGTATGGCAATCAGCCCCAGCATTTT
abundance: NA; d_gene: TRBD1; v_gene: TRBV29-1; j_gene: TRBJ2-1; CDR3aa: CSVARIPGQGANEQFF; CDR3nt: TGCAGCGTAGCAAGAATCCCGGGACAGGGGGCCAATGAGCAGTTCTTC
abundance: few; d_gene: NA; v_gene: TRBV9; j_gene: TRBJ2-3; CDR3aa: CASSDTGWGRASTDTQYF; CDR3nt: TGTGCCAGCAGCGACACAGGGTGGGGACGCGCTAGCACAGATACGCAGTATTTT
abundance: few; d_gene: NA; v_gene: TRBV4-2; j_gene: TRBJ2-3; CDR3aa: CASSQDRFGGRVTDTQYF; CDR3nt: TGTGCCAGCAGCCAAGATCGCTTCGGGGGAAGGGTGACAGATACGCAGTATTTT
abundance: NA; d_gene: TRBD1; v_gene: TRBV7-8; j_gene: TRBJ2-1; CDR3aa: CASSLQGDLYNEQFF; CDR3nt: TGTGCCAGCAGCTTACAGGGGGACCTCTACAATGAGCAGTTCTTC
abundance: NA; d_gene: NA; v_gene: TRBV9; j_gene: TRBJ2-1; CDR3aa: CASSVEGPSNEQFF; CDR3nt: TGTGCCAGCAGCGTAGAGGGGCCGAGTAATGAGCAGTTCTTC
abundance: once; d_gene: TRBD1; v_gene: TRBV29-1; j_gene: TRBJ1-1; CDR3aa: CSVRAFDRAGNTEAFF; CDR3nt: TGCAGCGTTAGGGCCTTCGACAGGGCTGGGAACACTGAAGCTTTCTTT
abundance: few; d_gene: NA; v_gene: TRBV11-2; j_gene: TRBJ1-2; CDR3aa: CASSPPEGIYGYTF; CDR3nt: TGTGCCAGCAGCCCCCCGGAGGGTATCTATGGCTACACCTTC
abundance: NA; d_gene: TRBD1; v_gene: TRBV5-1; j_gene: TRBJ2-3; CDR3aa: CASSFWPTGDTDTQYF; CDR3nt: TGCGCCAGCAGCTTTTGGCCGACAGGGGACACAGATACGCAGTATTTT
abundance: few; d_gene: NA; v_gene: TRBV20-1; j_gene: TRBJ2-3; CDR3aa: CSARKAPGEWGTDTQYF; CDR3nt: TGCAGTGCTAGGAAGGCGCCAGGGGAATGGGGCACAGATACGCAGTATTTT